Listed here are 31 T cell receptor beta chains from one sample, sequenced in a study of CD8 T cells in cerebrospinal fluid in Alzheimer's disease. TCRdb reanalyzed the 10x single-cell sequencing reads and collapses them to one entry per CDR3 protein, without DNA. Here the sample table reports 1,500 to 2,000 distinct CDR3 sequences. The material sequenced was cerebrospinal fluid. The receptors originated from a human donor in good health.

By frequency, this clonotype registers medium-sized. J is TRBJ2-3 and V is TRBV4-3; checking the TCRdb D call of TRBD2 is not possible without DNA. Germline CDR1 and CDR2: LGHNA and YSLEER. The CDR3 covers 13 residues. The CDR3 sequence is CASSQEGRDTQYF.

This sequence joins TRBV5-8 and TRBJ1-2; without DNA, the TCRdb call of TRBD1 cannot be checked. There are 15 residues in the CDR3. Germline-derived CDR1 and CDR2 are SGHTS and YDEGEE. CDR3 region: CASSFPDLENYGYTF.

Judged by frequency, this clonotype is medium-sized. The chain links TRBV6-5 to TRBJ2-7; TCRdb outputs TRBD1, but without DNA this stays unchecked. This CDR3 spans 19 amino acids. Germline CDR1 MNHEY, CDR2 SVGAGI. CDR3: CASSSISGEDSLHSYEQYF.

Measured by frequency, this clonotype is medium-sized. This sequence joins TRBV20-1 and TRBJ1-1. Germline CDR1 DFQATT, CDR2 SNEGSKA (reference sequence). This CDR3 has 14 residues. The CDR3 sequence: CSARLAGGDTEAFF.

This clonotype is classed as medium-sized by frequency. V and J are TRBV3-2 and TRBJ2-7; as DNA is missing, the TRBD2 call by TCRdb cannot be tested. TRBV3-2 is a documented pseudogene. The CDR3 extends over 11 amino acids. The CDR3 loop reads CASTGWGEQYF.

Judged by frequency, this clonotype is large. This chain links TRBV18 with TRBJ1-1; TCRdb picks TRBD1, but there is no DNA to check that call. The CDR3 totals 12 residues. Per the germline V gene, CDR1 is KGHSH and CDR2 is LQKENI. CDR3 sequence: CASSLDSPEAFF.

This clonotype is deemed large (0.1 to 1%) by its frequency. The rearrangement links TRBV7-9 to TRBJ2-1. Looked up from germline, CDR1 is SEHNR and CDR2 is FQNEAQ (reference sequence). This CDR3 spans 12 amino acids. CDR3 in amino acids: CASSLGQNEQFF.

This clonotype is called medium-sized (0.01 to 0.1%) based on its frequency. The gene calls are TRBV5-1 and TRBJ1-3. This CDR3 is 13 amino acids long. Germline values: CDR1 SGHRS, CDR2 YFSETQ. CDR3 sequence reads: CASSVNAGNTIYF.

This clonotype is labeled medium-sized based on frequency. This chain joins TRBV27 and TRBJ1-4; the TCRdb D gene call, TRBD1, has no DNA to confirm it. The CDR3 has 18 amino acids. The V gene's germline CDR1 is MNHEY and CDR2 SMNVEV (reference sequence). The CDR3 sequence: CASSLTGQGAATNEKLFF.

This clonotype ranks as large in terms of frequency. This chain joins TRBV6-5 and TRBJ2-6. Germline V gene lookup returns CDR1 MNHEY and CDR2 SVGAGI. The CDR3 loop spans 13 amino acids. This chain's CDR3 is CASSYSGANVLTF.

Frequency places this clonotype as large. The CDR3: CASSLSRQETQYF. The chain carries TRBV7-2 and TRBJ2-5. This CDR3 has 13 residues. Germline loops: CDR1 SGHTA, CDR2 FQGNSA.

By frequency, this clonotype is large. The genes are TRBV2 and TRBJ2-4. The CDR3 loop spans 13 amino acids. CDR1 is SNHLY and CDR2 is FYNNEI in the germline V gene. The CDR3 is CASSDTVKNIQYF.

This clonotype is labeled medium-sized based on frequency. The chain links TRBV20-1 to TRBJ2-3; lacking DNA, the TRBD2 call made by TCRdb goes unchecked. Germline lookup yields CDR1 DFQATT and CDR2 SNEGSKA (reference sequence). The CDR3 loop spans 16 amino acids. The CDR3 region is CSAPDWAGAGTDTQYF.

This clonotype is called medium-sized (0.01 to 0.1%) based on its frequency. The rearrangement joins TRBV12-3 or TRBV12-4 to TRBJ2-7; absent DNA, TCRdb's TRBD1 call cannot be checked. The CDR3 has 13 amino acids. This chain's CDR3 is CASRIQGTYEQYF.

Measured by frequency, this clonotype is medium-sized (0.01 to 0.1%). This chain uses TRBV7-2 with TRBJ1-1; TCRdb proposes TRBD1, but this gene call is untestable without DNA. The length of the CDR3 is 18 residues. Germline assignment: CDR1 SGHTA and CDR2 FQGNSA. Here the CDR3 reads CASSLVITGAGGNTEAFF.

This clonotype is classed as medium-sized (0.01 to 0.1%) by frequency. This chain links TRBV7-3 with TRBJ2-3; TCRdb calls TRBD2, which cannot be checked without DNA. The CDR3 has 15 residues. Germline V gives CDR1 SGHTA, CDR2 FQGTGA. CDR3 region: CASSLGSGIKDTQYF.

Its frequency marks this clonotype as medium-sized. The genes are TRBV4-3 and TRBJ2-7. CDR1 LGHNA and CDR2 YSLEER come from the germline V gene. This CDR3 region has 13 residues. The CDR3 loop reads CASSQDWPGEQYF.

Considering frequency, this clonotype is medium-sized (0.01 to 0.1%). CDR3 residues: CASSVEGDGNTIYF. The J gene is TRBJ1-3, the V gene TRBV9; without DNA, the TCRdb call of TRBD1 cannot be checked. In germline, CDR1 is SGDLS, CDR2 YYNGEE. This CDR3 is 14 amino acids long.

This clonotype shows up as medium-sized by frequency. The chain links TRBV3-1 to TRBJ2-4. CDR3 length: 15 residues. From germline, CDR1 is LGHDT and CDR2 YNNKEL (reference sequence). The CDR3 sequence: CASSQAGIAKNIQYF.

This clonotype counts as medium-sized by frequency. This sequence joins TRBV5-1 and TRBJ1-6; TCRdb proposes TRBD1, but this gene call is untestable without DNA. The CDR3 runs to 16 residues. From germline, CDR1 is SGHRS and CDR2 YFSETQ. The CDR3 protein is CASSLAGVEQNSPLHF. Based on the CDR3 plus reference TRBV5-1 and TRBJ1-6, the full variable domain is KAGVTQTPRYLIKTRGQQVTLSCSPISGHRSVSWYQQTPGQGLQFLFEYFSETQRNKGNFPGRFSGRQFSNSRSEMNVSTLELGDSALYLCASSLAGVEQNSPLHFGNGTRLTVT.

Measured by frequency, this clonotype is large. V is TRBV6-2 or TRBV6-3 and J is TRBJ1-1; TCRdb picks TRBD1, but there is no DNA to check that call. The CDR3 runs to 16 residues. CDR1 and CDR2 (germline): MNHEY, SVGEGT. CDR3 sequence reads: CASSPPSTGLNTEAFF.

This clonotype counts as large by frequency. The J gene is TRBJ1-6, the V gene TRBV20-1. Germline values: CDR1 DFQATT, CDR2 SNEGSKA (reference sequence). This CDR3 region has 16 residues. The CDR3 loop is CSAGPSGLPYNSPLHF.

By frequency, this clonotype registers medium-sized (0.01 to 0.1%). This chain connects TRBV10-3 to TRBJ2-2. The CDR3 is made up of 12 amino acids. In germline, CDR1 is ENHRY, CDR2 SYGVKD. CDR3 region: CAIEALNGELFF.

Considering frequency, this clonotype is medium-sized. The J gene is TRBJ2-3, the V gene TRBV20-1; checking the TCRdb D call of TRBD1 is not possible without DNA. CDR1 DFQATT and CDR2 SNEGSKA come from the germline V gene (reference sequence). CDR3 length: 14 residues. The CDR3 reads CSARQGTYSDTQYF.

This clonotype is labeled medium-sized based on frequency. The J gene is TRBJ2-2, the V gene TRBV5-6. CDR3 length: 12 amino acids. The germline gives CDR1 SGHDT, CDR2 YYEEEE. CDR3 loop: CASSHLTGELFF.

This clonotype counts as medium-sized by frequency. The CDR3 sequence: CASSLWGTGANVLTF. The V call is TRBV7-9, the J call TRBJ2-6; TCRdb outputs TRBD1, but without DNA this stays unchecked. This CDR3 is built from 15 residues. Germline lookup yields CDR1 SEHNR and CDR2 FQNEAQ (reference sequence).

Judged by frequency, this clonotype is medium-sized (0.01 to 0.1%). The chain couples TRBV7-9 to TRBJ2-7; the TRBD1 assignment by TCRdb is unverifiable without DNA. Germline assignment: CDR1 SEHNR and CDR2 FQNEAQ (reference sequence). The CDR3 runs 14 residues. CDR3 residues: CASSFDPGTYEQYF. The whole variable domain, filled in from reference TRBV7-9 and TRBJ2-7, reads DTGVSQNPRHKITKRGQNVTFRCDPISEHNRLYWYRQTLGQGPEFLTYFQNEAQLEKSRLLSDRFSAERPKGSFSTLEIQRTEQGDSAMYLCASSFDPGTYEQYFGPGTRLTVT.

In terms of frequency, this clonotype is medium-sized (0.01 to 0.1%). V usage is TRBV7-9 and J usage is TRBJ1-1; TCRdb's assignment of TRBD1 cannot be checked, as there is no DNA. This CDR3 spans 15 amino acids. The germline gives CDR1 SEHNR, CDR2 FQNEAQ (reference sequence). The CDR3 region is CASSLALDRVTEAFF.

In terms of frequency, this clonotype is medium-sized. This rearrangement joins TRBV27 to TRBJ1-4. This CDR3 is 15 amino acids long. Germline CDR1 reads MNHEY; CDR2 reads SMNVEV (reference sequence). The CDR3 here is CASSSAGAANEKLFF.

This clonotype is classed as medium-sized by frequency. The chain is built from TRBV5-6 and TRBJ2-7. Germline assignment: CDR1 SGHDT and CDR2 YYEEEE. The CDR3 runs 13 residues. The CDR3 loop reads CASSPVYVGEQYF.

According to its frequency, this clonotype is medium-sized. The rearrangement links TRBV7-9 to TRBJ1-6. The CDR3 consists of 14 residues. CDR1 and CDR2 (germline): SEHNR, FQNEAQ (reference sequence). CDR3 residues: CASSLPGYNSPLHF.